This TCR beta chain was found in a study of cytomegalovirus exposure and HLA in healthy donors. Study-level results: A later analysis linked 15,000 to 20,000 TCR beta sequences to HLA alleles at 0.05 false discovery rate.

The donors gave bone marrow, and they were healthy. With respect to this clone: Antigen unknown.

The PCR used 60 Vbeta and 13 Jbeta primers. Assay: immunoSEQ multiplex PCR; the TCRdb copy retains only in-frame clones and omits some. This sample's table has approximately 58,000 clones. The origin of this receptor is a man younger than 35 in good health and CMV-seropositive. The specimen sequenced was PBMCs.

CDR3 sequence: CSAGTSDTQYF. The CDR3 DNA is TGCAGTGCTGGGACTAGCGACACCCAGTACTTC. V is TRBV20-1 and J is TRBJ2-5, with 10 bases aligning to TRBD2. The CDR3 loop spans 11 amino acids. Germline V gene data show CDR1 as DFQATT and CDR2 as SNEGSKA (reference sequence). V dropped 5 bases and J dropped 8; count of bases not matched to a gene: 2.